These 23 T cell receptor beta chains came from one sample sequenced in a study of T cell changes during pregnancy in multiple sclerosis. TCRdb keeps only in-frame clones here, not all; method: immunoSEQ multiplex PCR. The table lists approximately 17,000 clones, 95% to 97% of them singletons, with roughly 0.83% in the top ten. Source: peripheral blood, taken in the third trimester of pregnancy. All receptors come from a female donor with multiple sclerosis, enrolled in a pregnancy study.

This rearrangement joins TRBV7-9 to TRBJ2-5; TRBD1 is a possible D gene (5 bases). This CDR3 comprises 11 residues. Germline lookup yields CDR1 SEHNR and CDR2 FQNEAQ (reference sequence). Trimming took off 5 bases at V and 5 bases at J, with 6 bases between the two ends. In nucleotides, the CDR3 is TGTGCCAGCAGCGCAGGGGAGACCCAGTACTTC. Its translation is CASSAGETQYF. Full variable domain (missing parts from reference TRBV7-9 and TRBJ2-5): DTGVSQNPRHKITKRGQNVTFRCDPISEHNRLYWYRQTLGQGPEFLTYFQNEAQLEKSRLLSDRFSAERPKGSFSTLEIQRTEQGDSAMYLCASSAGETQYFGPGTRLLVL.

The rearrangement uses TRBV10-3 and TRBJ2-3, with TRBD1 matching over 9 bases. Germline V gives CDR1 ENHRY, CDR2 SYGVKD. The junction had 2 bases not matched to a gene; V was cut back by 1 base and J by 6 bases. This CDR3 contains 14 residues. The chain's CDR3 is CAISELTGGDTQYF. The DNA for the CDR3 is TGTGCCATCAGTGAGTTGACAGGGGGGGATACGCAGTATTTT.

The V call is TRBV7-9, the J call TRBJ1-4; no clear D. V was clipped by 5 bases and J by 8 bases, with 12 bases between them. CDR3 size: 13 residues. Germline-derived CDR1 and CDR2 are SEHNR and FQNEAQ (reference sequence). The CDR3, as DNA: TGTGCCAGCAGCCACCCCGGGAGGGAAAAACTGTTTTTT. Amino acids: CASSHPGREKLFF.

This chain uses TRBV11-1 with TRBJ2-5; the D gene is possibly TRBD2 (5 bases). V was trimmed by 5 bases and J by 2 bases, leaving 9 bases between them. From germline, CDR1 is SGHAT and CDR2 FQDESV (reference sequence). This CDR3 is built from 13 residues. The CDR3 loop is CASSLPGQETQYF. The CDR3 region has the DNA TGTGCCAGCAGCCTCCCGGGGCAAGAGACCCAGTACTTC.

The gene calls are TRBV7-9 and TRBJ1-5; D is uncertain. Trimming took off 5 bases at V and 6 bases at J, with 17 bases between the two ends. Germline values: CDR1 SEHNR, CDR2 FQNEAQ (reference sequence). The length of the CDR3 is 15 residues. The CDR3 DNA reads as TGTGCCAGCAGCCCGATGGGAGGAGATCGTCAGCCCCAGCATTTT. Encoded protein: CASSPMGGDRQPQHF.

The chain has TRBV4-3 and TRBJ1-2; D is unclear. CDR1 is LGHNA and CDR2 is YSLEER in the germline V gene. There are 13 residues in the CDR3. V was cut by 4 bases and J by 6 bases, with 12 bases left in between. The CDR3: CASSLSLADGYTF. As DNA, the CDR3 is TGCGCCAGCAGCCTTTCGTTGGCGGATGGCTACACCTTC.

The chain couples TRBV27 to TRBJ2-5; TRBD2 matches at 11 bases. The CDR3 is made up of 21 amino acids. Trimming removed 6 bases from V and 4 bases from J; junction bases left unmatched: 25. CDR1 and CDR2 (germline): MNHEY, SMNVEV (reference sequence). The CDR3 here is CASSPKPPYGSGRARGETQYF. The CDR3 DNA reads as TGTGCCAGCAGCCCTAAACCCCCCTATGGTAGCGGGAGGGCCAGGGGAGAGACCCAGTACTTC.

DNA of the CDR3: TGTGCCAGCAGCCCCAGCCCAGGGGGGTCCTACGAGCAGTACTTC. The encoded protein is CASSPSPGGSYEQYF. The chain is built from TRBV9 and TRBJ2-7; D might be TRBD1 (7 bases). V was pared by 4 bases and J by 1 base, with 15 bases between. The CDR3 contains 15 residues. Per the germline V gene, CDR1 is SGDLS and CDR2 is YYNGEE. The entire variable domain, with the rest obtained from reference TRBV9 and TRBJ2-7, is as follows: DSGVTQTPKHLITATGQRVTLRCSPRSGDLSVYWYQQSLDQGLQFLIQYYNGEERAKGNILERFSAQQFPDLHSELNLSSLELGDSALYFCASSPSPGGSYEQYFGPGTRLTVT.

In its sample, this clone was seen once. J is TRBJ1-2 and V is TRBV18; unclear D gene. The V end was cut by 3 bases, the J end by 7 bases, with 15 bases between. The germline V gene has CDR1 KGHSH and CDR2 LQKENI. This CDR3 comprises 14 residues. In nucleotides, the CDR3 is TGTGCCAGCTCACCCACGACCGCGGCGGGTGGCTACACCTTC. Its protein is CASSPTTAAGGYTF.

Here the CDR3 DNA reads TGTGCCAGCATCCCAACGGCCGCTAGTTCCTACAATGAGCAGTTCTTC. This codes for CASIPTAASSYNEQFF. J is TRBJ2-1 and V is TRBV27; D unclear. The CDR3 is 16 amino acids. The germline V and J ends were trimmed by 7 bases and 1 base, with 17 bases remaining between them. Germline values: CDR1 MNHEY, CDR2 SMNVEV (reference sequence).

This clone was recorded only once. The J gene is TRBJ1-4, the V gene TRBV7-9, with D possibly TRBD1 on 6 matching bases. Trimming pared 8 bases from V and 3 bases from J, leaving 16 bases between. The CDR3 length is 15 residues. Looked up from germline, CDR1 is SEHNR and CDR2 is FQNEAQ (reference sequence). CDR3 nucleotides: TGTGCCAGCGATGGTGGGGGCGCGGCTAATGAAAAACTGTTTTTT. Residues: CASDGGGAANEKLFF. The entire variable domain, with the rest obtained from reference TRBV7-9 and TRBJ1-4, is as follows: DTGVSQNPRHKITKRGQNVTFRCDPISEHNRLYWYRQTLGQGPEFLTYFQNEAQLEKSRLLSDRFSAERPKGSFSTLEIQRTEQGDSAMYLCASDGGGAANEKLFFGSGTQLSVL.

This clone was seen more than once but under ten times. V and J are TRBV9 and TRBJ2-7, with D maybe TRBD2 (5 bases). This CDR3 is built from 15 residues. Germline assignment: CDR1 SGDLS and CDR2 YYNGEE. V was cut by 0 bases and J by 3 bases, with 13 bases left in between. CDR3 DNA: TGTGCCAGCAGCGTAGCTGGTGGGAGTGGCTACGAGCAGTACTTC. Its protein is CASSVAGGSGYEQYF.

V gene TRBV30 combines with J gene TRBJ2-3; 14 bases are shared with TRBD2. CDR1 is GTSNPN and CDR2 is SVGIG in the germline V gene (reference sequence). V shed 8 bases and J 6 bases; nucleotides not matched to a gene: 10. This CDR3 has 15 residues. The CDR3, as DNA: TGTGCCGCCCCAGGACGGACTAGCGGGAGGGATACGCAGTATTTT. Translated: CAAPGRTSGRDTQYF. The full variable domain, rest sourced from reference TRBV30 and TRBJ2-3, is SQTIHQWPATLVQPVGSPLSLECTVEGTSNPNLYWYRQAAGRGLQLLFYSVGIGQISSEVPQNLSASRPQDRQFILSSKKLLLSDSGFYLCAAPGRTSGRDTQYFGPGTRLTVL.

This sequence joins TRBV18 and TRBJ2-4; 8 bases align to TRBD1. The CDR3 runs to 17 residues. CDR1 and CDR2 from the germline V gene are KGHSH and LQKENI. The V gene end was trimmed by 5 bases and the J gene end by 0 bases; junction bases not matched to a gene: 9. The CDR3 bases are TGTGCCAGCTCAAATGTTCAGGGGGCATTAGCCAAAAACATTCAGTACTTC. Amino acid sequence: CASSNVQGALAKNIQYF.

This clone has a single count. The V and J genes are TRBV2 and TRBJ2-2, with D possibly matching TRBD2 (6 bases). The germline V gene encodes CDR1 SNHLY and CDR2 FYNNEI. The CDR3 loop spans 14 amino acids. Trimming removed 10 bases at V and 1 base at J, with 13 bases between. Here the CDR3 DNA reads TGTGCCACTTCGGGACTTATGAACACCGGGGAGCTGTTTTTT. Protein product: CATSGLMNTGELFF.

CDR3 region: CASKQSGSSYEQYF. The CDR3 DNA follows: TGTGCCAGCAAGCAAAGCGGCTCTTCCTACGAGCAGTACTTC. The chain uses TRBV2 and TRBJ2-7, with D possibly matching TRBD2 (5 bases). This CDR3 has 14 amino acids. Trimming took 7 bases from V and 1 from J, leaving 14 bases between them. CDR1 is SNHLY and CDR2 is FYNNEI in the germline V gene.

The J gene is TRBJ1-4, the V gene TRBV5-1; D ambiguous. V shed 0 bases and J shed 3 bases, with 9 bases lying between them. The germline V gene encodes CDR1 SGHRS and CDR2 YFSETQ. The CDR3 runs 15 residues. The CDR3 loop reads CASSLAGSPNEKLFF. The DNA of the CDR3 is TGCGCCAGCAGCTTGGCCGGGTCTCCTAATGAAAAACTGTTTTTT.

The count of this clone is one. The rearrangement links TRBV19 to TRBJ2-5, with 7 bases identical to TRBD2. Germline V gene lookup returns CDR1 LNHDA and CDR2 SQIVND (reference sequence). The CDR3 has 17 amino acids. With V trimmed by 1 base and J by 1 base, 9 bases remained unmatched. The DNA of the CDR3 is TGTGCCAGTAGTATAGCAGCGCAGGGAGGGATCCAAGAGACCCAGTACTTC. Encoded protein: CASSIAAQGGIQETQYF.

The chain employs TRBV14 and TRBJ1-2, with 8 bases that match TRBD1. This CDR3 is 14 amino acids long. Germline V CDR1 and CDR2: SGHDN, FVKESK. V shed 4 bases and J 4 bases; nucleotides not matched to a gene: 5. The CDR3 region is CASSPTDRAYGYTF. The CDR3, as DNA: TGTGCCAGCAGCCCGACGGACAGGGCCTATGGCTACACCTTC.

The V gene is TRBV2, the J gene TRBJ2-5; 7 nucleotides agree with TRBD2. Germline V gene lookup returns CDR1 SNHLY and CDR2 FYNNEI. This CDR3 contains 16 residues. J lost 3 bases, V lost 6 bases, and 13 bases had no gene match. Here the CDR3 reads CASRGAVWEGEETQYF. CDR3 DNA: TGTGCCAGCAGGGGAGCGGTCTGGGAGGGCGAAGAGACCCAGTACTTC.

The CDR3 spells CSVETEYNEQFF. The CDR3 DNA is TGCAGCGTTGAGACAGAGTACAATGAGCAGTTCTTC. V usage is TRBV29-1 and J usage is TRBJ2-1; the D gene is possibly TRBD1 (5 bases). The length of the CDR3 is 12 residues. Trimming left V 3 bases short and J 4 bases short, with 7 bases between. Per the germline V gene, CDR1 is SQVTM and CDR2 is ANQGSEA.

This clone was found once. The chain joins TRBV19 to TRBJ1-1, with a weak D call TRBD1 (5 bases). Trimming removed 1 base at V and 5 bases at J, with 14 bases between. There are 15 residues in the CDR3. Germline CDR1 and CDR2: LNHDA and SQIVND (reference sequence). DNA of the CDR3: TGTGCCAGTAGTATAGGGGGGAGTGGAGGGACTGAAGCTTTCTTT. Encoded protein: CASSIGGSGGTEAFF. The variable domain in full, with the rest retrieved from reference TRBV19 and TRBJ1-1, is DGGITQSPKYLFRKEGQNVTLSCEQNLNHDAMYWYRQDPGQGLRLIYYSQIVNDFQKGDIAEGYSVSREKKESFPLTVTSAQKNPTAFYLCASSIGGSGGTEAFFGQGTRLTVV.

The J gene is TRBJ1-2, the V gene TRBV12-2; TRBD1, the D gene given by the table, was not confirmed from the DNA. TRBV12-2 is described as a pseudogene. The CDR3 totals 19 residues. CDR3 sequence reads: CASRLDYVREDRGLNGYTF. CDR3 sequence (DNA): TGTGCAAGTCGCTTAGATTACGTTCGTGAGGACAGGGGATTGAATGGCTACACCTTC.